Described below is a single T cell receptor beta chain sequence and its context. Authors' analysis steps: Using reference gene primer amplification, nucleated cell counts were estimated. Assay used: immunoSEQ multiplex PCR; TCRdb lists only in-frame clones, some missing. That table furnishes V, J and clone size, whereas the DNA furnished D and trimming. This table holds 110,000 to 150,000 clones, approximately 80% found once. The data are from a study of blood T cell repertoires in COVID-19. Germline-derived CDR1 and CDR2 are WSHSY and SAAADI. The CDR3 has 13 amino acids. V dropped 5 bases and J dropped 8 bases, with 13 bases sitting between them.

The source is a human donor in a cohort sampled during active COVID-19. The sequenced material came from peripheral blood. The rearrangement uses TRBV10-2 and TRBJ2-1, with D perhaps TRBD2 (5 bases). CDR3 sequence reads: CASSNIGGYEQFF. For the CDR3, the DNA is TGCGCCAGCAGTAATATCGGCGGGTATGAGCAGTTCTTC.